Listed below are T cell receptor beta chains from one sample, sequenced in a study of vaccination and CD4 T cells after COVID-19. TCRdb recomputed calls from the PCR reads with MiXCR, one row per CDR3 protein. This table has 15,000 or so distinct CDR3 sequences, about 63% appearing once. No antigens are known for them. Sequencing input: CD4+ T cells from blood, cultured in vitro. Source of these receptors: a human donor who had recovered from COVID-19. Each CDR3 is given with its conserved first and last residue. A D gene is named only where the DNA matches it firmly. Not all rows give a size; the values are once, few, many and, for expanded clones, a class.

TRBJ2-7	.	TRBV21-1	.	CASSKAPRTAFYEQYF	TGTGCCAGCAGCAAAGCGCCGAGGACAGCCTTCTACGAGCAGTACTTC
TRBJ1-6	.	TRBV20-1	few	CSARANWVEGYNSPLHF	TGCAGTGCTCGGGCAAATTGGGTAGAGGGCTATAATTCACCCCTCCACTTT
TRBJ2-3	TRBD2	TRBV27	.	CASRPSGRTGDTQYF	TGTGCCAGCAGACCGAGCGGGAGGACTGGAGATACGCAGTATTTT
TRBJ1-6	.	TRBV27	.	CASTLRGRAYNSPLHF	TGTGCCAGCACCCTTCGGGGAAGGGCTTATAATTCACCCCTCCACTTT
TRBJ2-5	.	TRBV6-5	once	CASSSWVGRGGSVAQYF	TGTGCCAGCAGTTCCTGGGTGGGCAGGGGGGGTAGCGTGGCCCAGTACTTC
TRBJ2-3	TRBD2	TRBV7-3	few	CASSPHERGSTDTQYF	TGTGCCAGCAGCCCACACGAGCGGGGGAGCACAGATACGCAGTATTTT
TRBJ2-2	.	TRBV15	few	CATSISATNTGELFF	TGTGCCACCAGCATTAGCGCAACGAACACCGGGGAGCTGTTTTTT
TRBJ1-5	TRBD1	TRBV6-1	.	CASPTRGADRAYSNQPQHF	TGTGCCAGCCCCACCCGGGGAGCAGACAGGGCATATAGCAATCAGCCCCAGCATTTT
TRBJ1-2	.	TRBV4-2	few	CASSQVAQLFYGYTF	TGTGCCAGCAGCCAGGTGGCACAGCTATTCTATGGCTACACCTTC
TRBJ1-1	.	TRBV6-5	few	CASSWEGRDTEAFF	TGTGCCAGCAGTTGGGAAGGAAGGGACACTGAAGCTTTCTTT
TRBJ2-7	.	TRBV2	.	CASLQHGRSYEQYF	TGTGCCAGCCTCCAGCATGGAAGATCCTACGAGCAGTACTTC
TRBJ1-6	TRBD1	TRBV7-9	.	CASSPGAGGGNSPLHF	TGTGCCAGCAGCCCTGGGGCAGGGGGCGGTAATTCACCCCTCCACTTT
TRBJ2-5	TRBD2	TRBV6-5	.	CASSYHTGRGFGDQETQYF	TGTGCCAGCAGTTATCACACCGGGAGGGGTTTCGGGGATCAAGAGACCCAGTACTTC
TRBJ1-5	.	TRBV19	.	CASRDDSTQPQHF	TGTGCCAGTAGAGACGATTCCACCCAGCCCCAGCATTTT
TRBJ1-2	.	TRBV20-1	.	CSARDPGTKRFLNYGYTF	TGCAGTGCTAGAGATCCTGGGACGAAAAGATTCCTTAACTATGGCTACACCTTC
TRBJ2-3	.	TRBV20-1	few	CSARVLSRDTQYF	TGCAGTGCTAGAGTGTTGTCCCGAGATACGCAGTATTTT
TRBJ2-3	TRBD2	TRBV20-1	few	CSAGTSGTDTQYF	TGCAGTGCGGGGACTAGCGGCACAGATACGCAGTATTTT
TRBJ1-2	.	TRBV4-2	few	CASSQDLGQRGYTF	TGTGCCAGCAGCCAAGATCTGGGGCAGAGGGGCTACACCTTC
TRBJ2-3	TRBD2	TRBV6-2/TRBV6-3	.	CASSRPGGGKTDTQYF	TGTGCCAGCAGCCGCCCCGGGGGGGGGAAAACAGATACGCAGTATTTT
TRBJ2-1	TRBD2	TRBV6-2/TRBV6-3	.	CASSHSGSEVNEQFF	TGTGCCAGCAGTCACAGCGGGAGCGAGGTCAATGAGCAGTTCTTC
TRBJ2-7	TRBD1	TRBV19	.	CASSKVTGGYYEQYF	TGTGCCAGTAGTAAGGTTACAGGGGGCTACTACGAGCAGTACTTC
TRBJ1-5	TRBD1	TRBV2	.	CASTGEGQGQPQHF	TGTGCCAGCACCGGTGAGGGACAGGGGCAGCCCCAGCATTTT
TRBJ1-1	.	TRBV6-1	.	CASSEGFGPGMNTEAFF	TGTGCCAGCAGTGAAGGATTCGGACCCGGAATGAACACTGAAGCTTTCTTT
TRBJ2-1	.	TRBV7-2	.	CASSLAPGSSYNEQFF	TGTGCCAGCAGCTTAGCGCCAGGGAGCTCCTACAATGAGCAGTTCTTC
TRBJ1-1	.	TRBV7-3	few	CASSSRQNTEAFF	TGTGCCAGCAGCTCCCGACAGAACACTGAAGCTTTCTTT
TRBJ2-5	.	TRBV7-9	.	CASSPDKTQYF	TGTGCCAGCAGCCCTGACAAGACCCAGTACTTC
TRBJ2-1	.	TRBV20-1	.	CSARAMSSYNEQFF	TGCAGTGCCCGCGCCATGAGCTCCTACAATGAGCAGTTCTTC
TRBJ1-1	.	TRBV7-3	.	CASSSIPGNTEAFF	TGTGCCAGCAGCTCCATTCCGGGGAACACTGAAGCTTTCTTT
TRBJ1-1	.	TRBV5-3	.	CARSQYRNTEAFF	TGTGCCAGAAGCCAATACAGGAACACTGAAGCTTTCTTT
TRBJ2-3	.	TRBV7-3	once	CASSPKYGTDTQYF	TGTGCCAGCAGCCCTAAGTACGGCACAGATACGCAGTATTTT
TRBJ2-5	TRBD2	TRBV20-1	.	CSASSWTSGYQETQYF	TGCAGTGCTAGTTCGTGGACTAGCGGCTACCAAGAGACCCAGTACTTC
TRBJ1-3	.	TRBV15	.	CATSGEMGGRDGNTIYF	TGTGCCACCAGCGGAGAAATGGGGGGGCGCGATGGAAACACCATATATTTT
TRBJ2-5	TRBD2	TRBV7-3	.	CASSPGGARETQYF	TGTGCCAGCAGCCCCGGGGGGGCGCGGGAGACCCAGTACTTC
TRBJ1-2	.	TRBV7-9	.	CASSRQTPNYGYTF	TGTGCCAGCAGCCGCCAGACACCTAACTATGGCTACACCTTC
TRBJ2-1	.	TRBV20-1	.	CSARESVIDEQFF	TGCAGTGCTAGGGAAAGCGTAATCGATGAGCAGTTCTTC
TRBJ2-7	TRBD2	TRBV6-2/TRBV6-3	few	CASRKREVSYEQYF	TGTGCCAGCAGAAAACGGGAGGTCTCCTACGAGCAGTACTTC
TRBJ2-5	.	TRBV9	.	CASSVGRYQETQYF	TGTGCCAGCAGCGTGGGACGGTACCAAGAGACCCAGTACTTC
TRBJ2-2	.	TRBV7-8	.	CASSDQPAPGELFF	TGTGCCAGCAGTGACCAGCCTGCCCCCGGGGAGCTGTTTTTT
TRBJ2-2	TRBD2	TRBV24-1	few	CATSDWTSGRADGELFF	TGTGCCACCAGTGATTGGACTAGCGGGAGGGCCGACGGGGAGCTGTTTTTT
TRBJ1-1	TRBD1	TRBV20-1	few	CSANDRVNTEAFF	TGCAGTGCCAACGACAGGGTGAACACTGAAGCTTTCTTT
TRBJ2-3	TRBD2	TRBV20-1	.	CSARSLAGGLTDTQYF	TGCAGTGCTAGGAGTCTAGCGGGGGGGCTGACAGATACGCAGTATTTT
TRBJ2-7	TRBD1	TRBV7-2	few	CASSLAGAGGAYEQYF	TGTGCCAGCAGCTTAGCTGGGGCAGGGGGCGCCTACGAGCAGTACTTC
TRBJ2-5	.	TRBV6-5	.	CASSFPGGEETQYF	TGTGCCAGCAGTTTTCCCGGGGGTGAAGAGACCCAGTACTTC
TRBJ1-5	TRBD1	TRBV6-1	few	CASILDRGNNQPQHF	TGTGCCAGCATCTTGGACAGGGGGAACAATCAGCCCCAGCATTTT
TRBJ2-3	TRBD2	TRBV20-1	once	CSVFLREADTQYF	TGCAGTGTATTCCTGCGGGAGGCAGATACGCAGTATTTT
TRBJ1-5	.	TRBV6-1	.	CASSPRGDSNQPQHF	TGTGCCAGCAGTCCTCGGGGAGATAGCAATCAGCCCCAGCATTTT
TRBJ1-2	TRBD1	TRBV2	.	CASSGTGVGYTF	TGTGCCAGCAGCGGGACAGGGGTTGGCTACACCTTC
TRBJ2-7	.	TRBV7-2	.	CASSLAGGHEQYF	TGTGCCAGCAGCTTAGCGGGGGGCCACGAGCAGTACTTC
TRBJ2-2	.	TRBV12-3/TRBV12-4	.	CASTYFPGELFF	TGTGCCAGCACCTACTTCCCCGGGGAGCTGTTTTTT
TRBJ1-4	.	TRBV5-6	.	CASSKRPILGVKLFF	TGTGCCAGCAGCAAAAGACCGATCCTCGGGGTAAAACTGTTTTTT
TRBJ1-5	.	TRBV28	once	CASITPGDAQPQHF	TGTGCCAGCATAACCCCGGGGGATGCTCAGCCCCAGCATTTT
TRBJ2-1	.	TRBV7-8	.	CASSLRSASYNEQFF	TGTGCCAGCAGCTTAAGGTCAGCTTCCTACAATGAGCAGTTCTTC